These 7 T cell receptor beta chains share one sample of origin, sequenced in a study of T cells after yellow fever vaccination. TCRdb passed the 5' RACE reads through MiXCR, listing each CDR3 protein once. The sample has around 250,000 distinct CDR3 sequences; roughly 5.2% are singletons. Material: CD4+ T cells sorted from PBMCs, obtained on the day of the yellow fever booster vaccination. All receptors come from a man aged 18 to 29 who received the YFV17D yellow fever vaccine.

This clonotype was counted between two and nine times. The CDR3 coding sequence is TGTGCCAGCACCCAATCGAGCCTAATCTATGGCTACACCTTC. It translates to CASTQSSLIYGYTF. V and J are TRBV5-5 and TRBJ1-2; D is undetermined. V dropped 6 bases and J dropped 4 bases, with 16 bases sitting between them. This CDR3 spans 14 amino acids. Germline lookup yields CDR1 SGHKS and CDR2 YYEKEE (reference sequence).

The chain has TRBV25-1 and TRBJ1-2, with TRBD1 identical over 7 bases. The CDR3 runs 14 residues. Germline V gene sequence: CDR1 MGHDK, CDR2 SYGVNS. V was pared by 1 base and J by 5 bases, with 4 bases of the junction left unmatched. CDR3 protein: CASSEFRDSYGYTF. The CDR3 DNA reads as TGTGCCAGCAGTGAATTCCGGGACAGTTATGGCTACACCTTC.

V usage is TRBV6-1 and J usage is TRBJ2-5, with 7 nucleotides matching TRBD1. Per germline, CDR1 MNHNS and CDR2 SASEGT. V lost 4 bases to trimming and J lost 1 base; unmatched junction nucleotides: 3. The CDR3 loop spans 14 amino acids. The CDR3 sequence is CASSVTGVQETQYF. CDR3 DNA sequence: TGTGCCAGCAGTGTTACAGGGGTCCAAGAGACCCAGTACTTC.

Only a few counts were recorded for this clonotype. This sequence joins TRBV7-8 and TRBJ2-5; tentative D call: TRBD1 (5 bases). Trimming stripped 6 bases from V and 3 bases from J, with 17 bases between. CDR1 is SGHVS and CDR2 is FQNEAQ in the germline V gene. CDR3 size: 15 residues. For the CDR3, the DNA is TGTGCCAGCAGTCAGATGGGGCAGGGCGAAGAGACCCAGTACTTC. Its protein is CASSQMGQGEETQYF.

The table lists this clonotype with many counts. The chain is built from TRBV11-2 and TRBJ1-2; 9 bases fit TRBD1. The junction had 9 bases not matched to a gene; V was cut back by 4 bases and J by 6 bases. CDR1 is SGHAT, CDR2 FQNNGV, per germline. CDR3 length: 15 amino acids. In DNA, the CDR3 is TGTGCCAGCAGCTCCCCTCCCTGGACAGGGGATGGCTACACCTTC. Protein sequence: CASSSPPWTGDGYTF.

Here the CDR3 reads CASSYYRGLNTDTQYF. The CDR3 DNA sequence: TGTGCCAGCAGTTACTACAGGGGGCTCAACACAGATACGCAGTATTTT. The chain employs TRBV6-5 and TRBJ2-3, with 9 bases lining up with TRBD1. Germline CDR1 MNHEY, CDR2 SVGAGI. The CDR3 has 16 amino acids. With V trimmed by 1 base and J by 2 bases, 4 bases remained unmatched.

The chain combines TRBV7-2 with TRBJ2-5, with a tentative D call TRBD2 (5 bases). V was pared by 2 bases and J by 2 bases, with 12 bases between. The CDR3 loop spans 15 amino acids. The germline gives CDR1 SGHTA, CDR2 FQGNSA. The chain's CDR3 is CASSLSAGGQETQYF. The CDR3, as DNA: TGTGCCAGCAGCTTAAGCGCCGGAGGACAAGAGACCCAGTACTTC.